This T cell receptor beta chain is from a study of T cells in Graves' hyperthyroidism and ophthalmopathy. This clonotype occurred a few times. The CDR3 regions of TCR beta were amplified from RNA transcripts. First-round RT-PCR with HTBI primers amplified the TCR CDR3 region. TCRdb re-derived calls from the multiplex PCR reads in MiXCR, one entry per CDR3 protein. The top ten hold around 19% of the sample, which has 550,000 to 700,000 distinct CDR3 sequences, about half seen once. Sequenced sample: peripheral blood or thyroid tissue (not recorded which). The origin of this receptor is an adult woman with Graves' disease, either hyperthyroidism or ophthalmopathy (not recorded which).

CDR3 protein: CSAQATSLGGTQYF. As DNA, the CDR3 is TGCAGCGCTCAAGCCACTAGCCTGGGGGGGACCCAGTACTTC. The rearrangement joins TRBV29-1 to TRBJ2-5, with TRBD2 as a possible D gene (6 bases). Germline V gives CDR1 SQVTM, CDR2 ANQGSEA. Trimming took 7 bases from V and 7 from J, leaving 22 bases between them. The CDR3 has 14 residues.